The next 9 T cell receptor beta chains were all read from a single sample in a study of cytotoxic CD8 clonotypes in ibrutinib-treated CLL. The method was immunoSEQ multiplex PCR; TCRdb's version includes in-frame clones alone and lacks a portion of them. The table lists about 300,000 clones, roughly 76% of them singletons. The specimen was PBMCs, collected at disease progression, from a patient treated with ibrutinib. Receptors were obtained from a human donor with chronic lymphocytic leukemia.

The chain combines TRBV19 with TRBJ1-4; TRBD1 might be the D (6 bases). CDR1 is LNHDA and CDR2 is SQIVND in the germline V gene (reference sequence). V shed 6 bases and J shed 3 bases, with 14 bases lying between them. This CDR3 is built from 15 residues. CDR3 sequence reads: CASSWGRRANEKLFF. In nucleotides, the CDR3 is TGTGCCAGTAGCTGGGGGCGCAGGGCTAATGAAAAACTGTTTTTT.

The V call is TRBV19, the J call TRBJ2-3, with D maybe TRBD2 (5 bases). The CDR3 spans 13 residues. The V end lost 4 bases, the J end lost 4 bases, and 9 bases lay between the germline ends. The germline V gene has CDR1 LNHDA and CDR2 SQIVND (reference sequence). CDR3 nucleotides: TGTGCCAGTAGTAGCCTAGCCCCAGATACGCAGTATTTT. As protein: CASSSLAPDTQYF.

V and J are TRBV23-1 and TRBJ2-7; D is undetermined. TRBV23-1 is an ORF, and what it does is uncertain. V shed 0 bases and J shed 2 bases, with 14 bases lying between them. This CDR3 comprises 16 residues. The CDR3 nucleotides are TGCGCCAGCAGTCAATCGGTGGTGAACGCGGCCTACGAGCAGTACTTC. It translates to CASSQSVVNAAYEQYF.

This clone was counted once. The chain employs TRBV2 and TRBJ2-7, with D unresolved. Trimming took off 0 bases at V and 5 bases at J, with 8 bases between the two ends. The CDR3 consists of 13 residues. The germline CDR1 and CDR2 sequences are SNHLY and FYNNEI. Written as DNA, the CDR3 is TGTGCCAGCAGTGAAGCCTCAAACCACGAGCAGTACTTC. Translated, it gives CASSEASNHEQYF.

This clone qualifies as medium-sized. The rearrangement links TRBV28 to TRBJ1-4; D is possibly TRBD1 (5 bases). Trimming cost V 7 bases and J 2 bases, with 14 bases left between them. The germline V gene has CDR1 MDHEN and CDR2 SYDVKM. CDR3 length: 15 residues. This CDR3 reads CASTSPEGTNEKLFF. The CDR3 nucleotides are TGTGCCAGCACCTCCCCGGAGGGGACTAATGAAAAACTGTTTTTT. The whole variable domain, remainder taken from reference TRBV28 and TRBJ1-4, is DVKVTQSSRYLVKRTGEKVFLECVQDMDHENMFWYRQDPGLGLRLIYFSYDVKMKEKGDIPEGYSVSREKKERFSLILESASTNQTSMYLCASTSPEGTNEKLFFGSGTQLSVL.

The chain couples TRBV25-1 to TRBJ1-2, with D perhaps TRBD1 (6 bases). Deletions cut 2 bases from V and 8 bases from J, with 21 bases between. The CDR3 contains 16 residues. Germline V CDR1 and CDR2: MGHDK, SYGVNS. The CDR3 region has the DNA TGTGCCAGCAGTGAAAAGGGGGTCTGGCGGGTGGGAGGCTACACCTTC. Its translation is CASSEKGVWRVGGYTF.

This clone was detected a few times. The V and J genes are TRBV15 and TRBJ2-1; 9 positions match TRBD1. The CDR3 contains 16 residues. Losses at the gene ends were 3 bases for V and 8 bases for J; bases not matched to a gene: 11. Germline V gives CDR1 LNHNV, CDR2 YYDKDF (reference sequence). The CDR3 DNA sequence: TGTGCCACCAGCAGTCTCCGGGACAGGGCCGGTTATGAGCAGTTCTTC. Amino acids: CATSSLRDRAGYEQFF.

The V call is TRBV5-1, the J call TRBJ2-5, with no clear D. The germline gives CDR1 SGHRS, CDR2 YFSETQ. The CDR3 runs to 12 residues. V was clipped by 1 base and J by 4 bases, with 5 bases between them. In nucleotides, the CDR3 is TGCGCCAGCAGCTTGTTAAGAGAGACCCAGTACTTC. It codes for CASSLLRETQYF.

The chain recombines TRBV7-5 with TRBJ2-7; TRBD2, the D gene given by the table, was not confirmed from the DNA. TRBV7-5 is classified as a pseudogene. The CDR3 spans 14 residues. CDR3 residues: CVRSFVRSSYEQYF. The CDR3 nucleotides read TGTGTCAGAAGCTTCGTGCGGAGCTCCTACGAGCAGTACTTC.